The 21 T cell receptor beta chains given below trace back to one sample, sequenced in a study of blood T cell repertoires in COVID-19. The repertoire was sequenced with immunoSEQ multiplex PCR; TCRdb's copy has only in-frame clones and lacks some. Here the sample spans roughly 360,000 clones, around 87% being singletons. Sequenced input: PBMCs or T cells enriched from blood (not recorded which). The receptors originated from a man aged 25 to 40 who had recovered from COVID-19.

This chain uses TRBV10-3 with TRBJ1-4; D is perhaps TRBD1 (5 bases). The germline gives CDR1 ENHRY, CDR2 SYGVKD. V shed 0 bases and J shed 8 bases, with 13 bases lying between them. The CDR3 runs 15 residues. The CDR3 DNA follows: TGTGCCATCAGTGAGTCGGGCGGGCGGGGCGAAAAACTGTTTTTT. Encoded protein: CAISESGGRGEKLFF.

This clone showed up just a few times. This sequence joins TRBV5-1 and TRBJ1-4, with 8 nucleotides matching TRBD1. The junction had 5 bases not matched to a gene; V was cut back by 3 bases and J by 7 bases. CDR1 is SGHRS, CDR2 YFSETQ, per germline. The CDR3 length is 14 residues. The DNA of the CDR3 is TGCGCCAGCAGCTCCCTGGGGACAGGTGAAAAACTGTTTTTT. Protein sequence: CASSSLGTGEKLFF.

CDR3 sequence reads: CASSPSPLRSGGHPNEQFF. CDR3 nucleotides: TGTGCCAGCTCACCTTCCCCCCTCCGTAGCGGGGGGCACCCCAATGAGCAGTTCTTC. This chain connects TRBV18 to TRBJ2-1, with 10 bases identical to TRBD2. The CDR3 has 19 residues. The germline V gene encodes CDR1 KGHSH and CDR2 LQKENI. V trimming: 3 bases; J trimming: 6 bases; junction bases outside the gene matches: 17.

V gene TRBV4-2 combines with J gene TRBJ1-3; 8 nucleotides match TRBD1. J was trimmed by 2 bases and V by 6 bases; bases with no gene match: 6. Germline CDR1 LGHNA, CDR2 YNFKEQ. The CDR3 runs 15 residues. The CDR3 region is CASSNDRGTGNTIYF. CDR3 sequence (DNA): TGTGCCAGCAGTAACGACAGGGGAACTGGAAACACCATATATTTT.

The chain combines TRBV6-1 with TRBJ1-1, with 9 bases lining up with TRBD1. J was trimmed by 11 bases and V by 3 bases; bases with no gene match: 13. This CDR3 contains 15 residues. Germline CDR1 is MNHNS and CDR2 is SASEGT. The CDR3 here is CASSDPPRDRVWAFF. The CDR3 region has the DNA TGTGCCAGCAGTGATCCCCCCCGGGACAGGGTGTGGGCTTTCTTT.

This clone occurred a few times. This sequence joins TRBV27 and TRBJ1-2, with unresolved D. V gave up 3 bases and J gave up 5 bases, with 10 bases separating them. CDR3 size: 13 residues. Germline V gene lookup returns CDR1 MNHEY and CDR2 SMNVEV (reference sequence). CDR3 nucleotides: TGTGCCAGCAGTTTTTCAGGCTCTTATGGCTACACCTTC. Translation gives CASSFSGSYGYTF.

The rearrangement uses TRBV7-9 and TRBJ1-2; possibly TRBD1 for D (6 bases). This CDR3 has 12 residues. Germline V gene data show CDR1 as SEHNR and CDR2 as FQNEAQ (reference sequence). The V and J ends lost 8 bases and 8 bases respectively, with 15 bases between them. The CDR3 DNA sequence: TGTGCCAGCGGCCTCCGAGACAGGGGCTACACCTTC. Translation gives CASGLRDRGYTF.

V is TRBV18 and J is TRBJ2-3, with D perhaps TRBD1 (5 bases). The V gene lost 4 bases and the J gene lost 4 bases, with 12 bases spanning the gap. CDR1 KGHSH and CDR2 LQKENI come from the germline V gene. CDR3 size: 14 residues. CDR3 in amino acids: CASSQGFGADTQYF. The CDR3 nucleotides read TGTGCCAGCTCACAGGGGTTTGGCGCAGATACGCAGTATTTT.

This sequence joins TRBV13 and TRBJ1-4; D possibly corresponds to TRBD1 (5 bases). The germline V gene encodes CDR1 PRHDT and CDR2 FYEKMQ (reference sequence). V lost 4 bases, J lost 0 bases, and 12 bases lay in between. The CDR3 consists of 16 residues. The CDR3 here is CASSSRWGPTNEKLFF. CDR3 in DNA: TGTGCCAGCAGCTCCAGGTGGGGCCCAACTAATGAAAAACTGTTTTTT.

The chain links TRBV6-5 to TRBJ2-7; a possible D gene is TRBD1 (7 bases). The V end was cut by 3 bases, the J end by 1 base, with 13 bases between. The germline V gene has CDR1 MNHEY and CDR2 SVGAGI. The CDR3 sequence is 15 residues long. CDR3 sequence: CASSYSGGGSYEQYF. The CDR3 DNA reads TGTGCCAGCAGTTATTCAGGGGGAGGATCCTACGAGCAGTACTTC.

J is TRBJ1-1 and V is TRBV9; 8 bases fit TRBD1. Germline-derived CDR1 and CDR2 are SGDLS and YYNGEE. The CDR3 length is 13 residues. The junction had 7 bases not matched to a gene; V was cut back by 5 bases and J by 7 bases. The CDR3 spells CASSGDRGGEAFF. Here the CDR3 DNA reads TGTGCCAGCAGTGGAGACAGGGGCGGTGAAGCTTTCTTT.

The rearrangement uses TRBV27 and TRBJ1-4; D might be TRBD1 (6 bases). CDR3 length equals 15 residues. Trimming removed 5 bases at V and 6 bases at J, with 16 bases between. Germline values: CDR1 MNHEY, CDR2 SMNVEV (reference sequence). The CDR3 sequence is CASSPRQAVYEKLFF. Written as DNA, the CDR3 is TGTGCCAGCAGTCCAAGACAGGCGGTTTATGAAAAACTGTTTTTT. Full variable domain (rest looked up from reference TRBV27 and TRBJ1-4): EAQVTQNPRYLITVTGKKLTVTCSQNMNHEYMSWYRQDPGLGLRQIYYSMNVEVTDKGDVPEGYKVSRKEKRNFPLILESPSPNQTSLYFCASSPRQAVYEKLFFGSGTQLSVL.

The rearrangement links TRBV30 to TRBJ1-2; TRBD1 agrees at 11 bases. The V gene's germline CDR1 is GTSNPN and CDR2 SVGIG (reference sequence). This CDR3 contains 15 residues. J gave up 4 bases and V 5 bases, and 9 bases lay outside the gene matches. The CDR3 sequence is CAWETGTGGTYGYTF. CDR3 bases: TGTGCCTGGGAGACCGGGACAGGGGGAACCTATGGCTACACCTTC.

This rearrangement joins TRBV7-8 to TRBJ1-1; D not certain. There are 13 residues in the CDR3. Trimming left V 1 base short and J 5 bases short, with 8 bases between. Germline assignment: CDR1 SGHVS and CDR2 FQNEAQ. This CDR3 is CASSLDTGTEAFF. The CDR3 nucleotides are TGTGCCAGCAGCTTAGATACGGGAACTGAAGCTTTCTTT. The entire variable domain, with the rest obtained from reference TRBV7-8 and TRBJ1-1, is as follows: GAGVSQSPRYKVAKRGQDVALRCDPISGHVSLFWYQQALGQGPEFLTYFQNEAQLDKSGLPSDRFFAERPEGSVSTLKIQRTQQEDSAVYLCASSLDTGTEAFFGQGTRLTVV.

The chain joins TRBV7-2 to TRBJ2-3; 8 bases agree with TRBD1. Germline V gives CDR1 SGHTA, CDR2 FQGNSA. The CDR3 is made up of 13 amino acids. V lost 7 bases to trimming and J lost 4 bases; unmatched junction nucleotides: 4. CDR3 sequence: CASTTTGADTQYF. CDR3 nucleotides: TGTGCCAGCACCACGACAGGGGCAGATACGCAGTATTTT.

This clone was recorded a few times. The J gene is TRBJ1-2, the V gene TRBV28, with 7 bases that match TRBD1. J was trimmed by 9 bases and V by 5 bases; bases with no gene match: 6. CDR1 is MDHEN, CDR2 SYDVKM, per germline. The CDR3 length is 12 residues. CDR3 in amino acids: CASSTPRGSYTF. The CDR3 DNA is TGTGCCAGCAGTACCCCCAGGGGGAGCTACACCTTC.

This clone was counted once. The chain joins TRBV7-7 to TRBJ1-5, with D possibly matching TRBD1 (5 bases). V gave up 2 bases and J gave up 5 bases, with 16 bases separating them. Germline-derived CDR1 and CDR2 are SSHAT and FNYEAQ (reference sequence). The CDR3 spans 16 residues. The CDR3 DNA follows: TGTGCCAGCAGCTTATCACCCAGGGTAGTTCATCAGCCCCAGCATTTT. Translated, it gives CASSLSPRVVHQPQHF.

This clone was counted a single time. This chain joins TRBV21-1 and TRBJ1-1; whether TRBD1, the table's D call, matches the DNA was not checked. TRBV21-1 is described as a pseudogene. The CDR3 consists of 13 residues. The CDR3 DNA follows: TGTGCCAGCAGCAACGACATTGACACTGAAGCTTTCTTT. Translation: CASSNDIDTEAFF.

The CDR3 loop is CASSDLGLAGGPRRETQYF. In DNA form, the CDR3 reads TGCGCCAGCAGTGATTTGGGACTAGCGGGGGGGCCTAGAAGAGAGACCCAGTACTTC. This chain links TRBV10-2 with TRBJ2-5; 16 bases map to TRBD2. CDR1 is WSHSY and CDR2 is SAAADI in the germline V gene. There are 19 residues in the CDR3. Trimming at V came to 3 bases and at J to 4 bases, leaving 11 bases not matched to a gene.

This clone was recorded many times. The chain combines TRBV5-4 with TRBJ1-2; 11 bases agree with TRBD1. This CDR3 has 16 residues. J was trimmed by 8 bases and V by 3 bases; bases with no gene match: 12. The germline V gene has CDR1 SGHNT and CDR2 YYREEE (reference sequence). The CDR3 sequence: CASSYPGTGGVGGYTF. CDR3 in DNA: TGTGCCAGCAGCTACCCCGGGACAGGGGGAGTGGGGGGCTACACCTTC.

This clone was recorded only once. The J gene is TRBJ1-5, the V gene TRBV4-1; D is ambiguous. The CDR3 totals 18 residues. Trimming took off 4 bases at V and 2 bases at J, with 21 bases between the two ends. Germline CDR1 is MGHRA and CDR2 is YSYEKL. This CDR3 is CASSRLPGNLNGNQPQHF. In DNA form, the CDR3 reads TGCGCCAGCAGCCGCCTACCGGGAAACCTCAATGGCAATCAGCCCCAGCATTTT.